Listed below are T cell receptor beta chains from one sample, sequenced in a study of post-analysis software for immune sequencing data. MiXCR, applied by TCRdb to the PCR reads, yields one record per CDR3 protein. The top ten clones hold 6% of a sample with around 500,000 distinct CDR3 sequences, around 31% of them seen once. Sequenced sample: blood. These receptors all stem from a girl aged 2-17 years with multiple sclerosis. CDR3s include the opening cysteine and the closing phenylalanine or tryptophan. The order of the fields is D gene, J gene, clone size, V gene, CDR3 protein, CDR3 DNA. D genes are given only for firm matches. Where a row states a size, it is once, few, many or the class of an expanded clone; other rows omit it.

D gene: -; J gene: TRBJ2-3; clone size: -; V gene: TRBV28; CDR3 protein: CASSPNDSTDTQYF; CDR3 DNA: TGTGCCAGCAGCCCCAACGATAGCACAGATACGCAGTATTTT
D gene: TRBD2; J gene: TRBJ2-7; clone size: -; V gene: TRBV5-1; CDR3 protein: CASSLSLADPSYNEQYF; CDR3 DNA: TGCGCCAGCAGCTTGTCGCTAGCGGACCCCTCCTACAATGAGCAGTACTTC
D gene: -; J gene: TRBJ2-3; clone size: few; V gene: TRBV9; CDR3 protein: CASSVHQGGDTQYF; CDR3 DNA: TGTGCCAGCAGCGTCCACCAGGGGGGAGATACGCAGTATTTT
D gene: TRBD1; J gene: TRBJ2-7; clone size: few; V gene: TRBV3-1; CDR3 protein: CASSQMGQGAYEQYF; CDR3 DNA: TGTGCCAGCAGCCAGATGGGACAGGGGGCATACGAGCAGTACTTC
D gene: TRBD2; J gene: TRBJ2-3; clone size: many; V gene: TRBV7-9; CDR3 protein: CASSLATGTSVSTDTQYF; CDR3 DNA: TGTGCCAGCAGCTTAGCGACCGGGACTAGCGTAAGCACAGATACGCAGTATTTT
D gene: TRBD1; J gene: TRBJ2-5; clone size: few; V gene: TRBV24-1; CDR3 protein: CATSALTGIGETQYF; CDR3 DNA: TGTGCCACCAGTGCCCTGACAGGGATAGGGGAGACCCAGTACTTC
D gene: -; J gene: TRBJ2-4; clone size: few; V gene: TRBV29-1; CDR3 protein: CSVAYRGREDKNIQYF; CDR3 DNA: TGCAGCGTCGCTTACAGGGGGCGGGAGGACAAAAACATTCAGTACTTC
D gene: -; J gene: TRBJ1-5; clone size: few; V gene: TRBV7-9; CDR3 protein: CASSLGPTGQPQHF; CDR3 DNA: TGTGCCAGCAGCTTGGGGCCGACGGGGCAGCCCCAGCATTTT
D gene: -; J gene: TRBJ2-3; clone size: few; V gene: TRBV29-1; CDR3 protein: CSGSPWDGRGDTQYF; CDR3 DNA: TGCAGCGGCAGCCCCTGGGACGGGCGCGGGGATACGCAGTATTTT
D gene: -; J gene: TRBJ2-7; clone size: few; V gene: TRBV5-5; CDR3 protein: CASSLFTYEQYF; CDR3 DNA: TGTGCCAGCAGCTTGTTTACCTACGAGCAGTACTTC
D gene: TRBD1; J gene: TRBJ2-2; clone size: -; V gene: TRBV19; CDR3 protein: CASSDRGPTGELFF; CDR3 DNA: TGTGCCAGTAGCGACAGGGGGCCCACCGGGGAGCTGTTTTTT
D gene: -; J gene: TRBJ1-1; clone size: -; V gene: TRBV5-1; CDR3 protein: CASSPALMNTEAFF; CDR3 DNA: TGCGCCAGCAGCCCCGCCTTGATGAACACTGAAGCTTTCTTT
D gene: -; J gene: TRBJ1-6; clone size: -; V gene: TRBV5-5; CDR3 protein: CASSLKTGDPNSPLHF; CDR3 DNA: TGTGCCAGCAGCTTAAAAACGGGGGATCCTAATTCACCCCTCCACTTT
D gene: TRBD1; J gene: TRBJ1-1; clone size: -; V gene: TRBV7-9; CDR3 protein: CSSTRGGTEAFF; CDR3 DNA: TGTTCCAGCACCAGGGGGGGTACTGAAGCTTTCTTT
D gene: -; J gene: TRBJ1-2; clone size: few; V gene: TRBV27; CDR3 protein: CASSLSRTSYGYTF; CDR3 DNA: TGTGCCAGCAGTTTATCTCGTACGAGCTATGGCTACACCTTC
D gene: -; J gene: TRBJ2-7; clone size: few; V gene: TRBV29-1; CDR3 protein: CSVVGPRYEQYF; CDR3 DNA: TGCAGCGTTGTGGGTCCCAGGTACGAGCAGTACTTC
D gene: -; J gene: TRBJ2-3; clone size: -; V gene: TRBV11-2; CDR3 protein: CASIDGGRSTDTQYF; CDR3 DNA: TGTGCCAGCATCGATGGGGGGCGTAGCACAGATACGCAGTATTTT
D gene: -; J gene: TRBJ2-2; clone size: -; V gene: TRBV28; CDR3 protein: CASSLRTPNTGELFF; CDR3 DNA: TGTGCCAGCAGTTTAAGGACCCCGAACACCGGGGAGCTGTTTTTT
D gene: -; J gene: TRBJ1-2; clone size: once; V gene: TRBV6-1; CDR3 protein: CASSEGPRSGGYTF; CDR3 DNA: TGTGCCAGCAGTGAAGGGCCCCGAAGTGGGGGCTACACCTTC
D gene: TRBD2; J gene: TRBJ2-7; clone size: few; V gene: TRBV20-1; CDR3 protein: CSARDPHLAGVNEQYF; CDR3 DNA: TGCAGTGCTAGAGATCCCCATCTAGCGGGGGTCAATGAGCAGTACTTC
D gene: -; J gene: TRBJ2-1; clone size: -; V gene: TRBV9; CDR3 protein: CASSVGLSGYEQFF; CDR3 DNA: TGTGCCAGCAGCGTAGGACTAAGCGGCTATGAGCAGTTCTTC
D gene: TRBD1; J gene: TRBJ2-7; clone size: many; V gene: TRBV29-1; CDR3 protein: CSVVSGTGRDEQYF; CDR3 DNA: TGCAGCGTTGTTTCAGGGACAGGGAGGGACGAGCAGTACTTC
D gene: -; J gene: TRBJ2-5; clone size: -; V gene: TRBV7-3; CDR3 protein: CASSSSSQETQYF; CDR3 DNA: TGTGCCAGCAGCTCCTCCTCACAAGAGACCCAGTACTTC
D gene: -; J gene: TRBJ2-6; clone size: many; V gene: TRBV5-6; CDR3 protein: CASSSPGANVLTF; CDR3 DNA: TGTGCCAGCAGCTCCCCTGGGGCCAACGTCCTGACTTTC
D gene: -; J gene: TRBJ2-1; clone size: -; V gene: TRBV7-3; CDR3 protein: CASSIGTPSSYNEQFF; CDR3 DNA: TGTGCCAGCAGCATCGGGACTCCAAGCTCCTACAATGAGCAGTTCTTC
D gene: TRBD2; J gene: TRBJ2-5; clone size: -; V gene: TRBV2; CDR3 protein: CASRRKIGLAGVETQYF; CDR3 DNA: TGTGCCAGCAGAAGAAAAATCGGACTAGCGGGGGTTGAGACCCAGTACTTC
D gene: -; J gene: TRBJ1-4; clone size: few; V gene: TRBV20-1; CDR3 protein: CSARDPRNEKLFF; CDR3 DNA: TGCAGTGCTCGGGACCCAAGGAATGAAAAACTGTTTTTT
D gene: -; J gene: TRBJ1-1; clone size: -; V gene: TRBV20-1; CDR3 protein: CSARDGRGLNTEAFF; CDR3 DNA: TGCAGTGCTAGAGATGGGCGGGGGCTGAACACTGAAGCTTTCTTT
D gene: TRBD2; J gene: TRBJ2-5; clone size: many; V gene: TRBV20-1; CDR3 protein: CSATRGEQYF; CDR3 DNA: TGCAGTGCTACCCGGGGGGAGCAGTACTTC
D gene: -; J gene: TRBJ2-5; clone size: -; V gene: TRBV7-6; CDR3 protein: CASSRTPQETRYF; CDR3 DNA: TGTGCCAGCAGCCGTACCCCCCAAGAGACCCGGTACTTC
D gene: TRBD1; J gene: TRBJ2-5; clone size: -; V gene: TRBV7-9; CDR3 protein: CASKGQGSNERYF; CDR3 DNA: TGTGCCTCTAAGGGACAGGGGAGTAATGAGCGGTACTTC
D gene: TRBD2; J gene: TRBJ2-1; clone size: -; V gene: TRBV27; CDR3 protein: CASNKAGGSSYNEQFF; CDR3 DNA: TGTGCCAGCAACAAAGCGGGGGGTAGCTCCTACAATGAGCAGTTCTTC